Detailed here is one T cell receptor beta chain. Its specificity is unknown. Trimming stripped 4 bases from V and 6 bases from J, with 15 bases between. The CDR3 length is 15 residues. Looked up from germline, CDR1 is SEHNR and CDR2 is FQNEAQ (reference sequence). As for treatment: roughly 10-day PBMC culture with coronavirus spike peptide pools or control peptides (ViraFEST assay). ViraFEST enlarged antigen-specific T cell populations with peptide pools and afterwards sequenced TCRs. Cultured CD4+ T cell DNA was sequenced using the Oncomine TCR Beta short-read assay. TCRdb processed the PCR reads anew with MiXCR; each CDR3 protein has one entry. The repertoire consists of approximately 11,000 distinct CDR3 sequences, with about 37% occurring once and the leading ten covering less than 25%. The data are from a study of vaccination and CD4 T cells after COVID-19. Study summary: Participants were given two doses of BNT162b2 or mRNA-1273 vaccine.

The gene calls are TRBV7-9 and TRBJ1-4; tentative D call: TRBD1 (5 bases). The specimen was cultured CD4+ T cells from blood. This sequence was found in a human donor with COVID-19. Here the CDR3 DNA reads TGTGCCAGCAGCTGGTCCCGGGACGGCCATGAAAAACTGTTTTTT. Amino acids: CASSWSRDGHEKLFF.